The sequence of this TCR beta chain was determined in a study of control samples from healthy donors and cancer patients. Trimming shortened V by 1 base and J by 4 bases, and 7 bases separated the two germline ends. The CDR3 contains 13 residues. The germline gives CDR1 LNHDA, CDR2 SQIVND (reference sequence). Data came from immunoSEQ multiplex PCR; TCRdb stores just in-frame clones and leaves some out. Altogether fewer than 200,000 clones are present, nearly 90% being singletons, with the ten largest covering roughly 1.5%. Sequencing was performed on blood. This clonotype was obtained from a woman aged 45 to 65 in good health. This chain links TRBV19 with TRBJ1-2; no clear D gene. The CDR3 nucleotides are TGTGCCAGTAGTATAGTCATTGGCTATGGCTACACCTTC. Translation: CASSIVIGYGYTF.